A single sample gave rise to the 18 T cell receptor beta chains below, sequenced in a study of T cell changes during pregnancy in multiple sclerosis. Sequencing used immunoSEQ multiplex PCR; TCRdb keeps in-frame clones, though not all of them. The data contain 30,000 or so clones, approximately 86% of them seen just once; the ten biggest clones take up 9.5% to 10%. The material was CD8+ T cells from peripheral blood mononuclear cells, obtained in the first trimester of pregnancy. These receptors all stem from a female donor with multiple sclerosis, enrolled in a pregnancy study.

V usage is TRBV5-8 and J usage is TRBJ2-7; weak D call: TRBD2 (5 bases). CDR3 length: 12 amino acids. Trimming took off 3 bases at V and 1 base at J, with 5 bases between the two ends. CDR1 is SGHTS and CDR2 is YDEGEE in the germline V gene. The CDR3 DNA is TGTGCCAGCAGCTGGACTTCCTACGAGCAGTACTTC. It translates to CASSWTSYEQYF.

This clone was counted a single time. The rearrangement joins TRBV4-1 to TRBJ2-7; weak D call: TRBD1 (6 bases). The CDR3 length is 14 residues. Trimming took off 5 bases at V and 5 bases at J, with 16 bases between the two ends. Per the germline V gene, CDR1 is MGHRA and CDR2 is YSYEKL. In nucleotides, the CDR3 is TGCGCCAGCAGCGCCGGACAGAGTCCCGACGAGCAGTACTTC. It is translated as CASSAGQSPDEQYF.

The chain recombines TRBV5-1 with TRBJ2-2; D is possibly TRBD2 (5 bases). The V end lost 0 bases, the J end lost 8 bases, and 11 bases lay between the germline ends. Germline V lookup: CDR1 SGHRS, CDR2 YFSETQ. This CDR3 is 14 amino acids long. This chain's CDR3 is CASSLVPAVGELFF. CDR3 in DNA: TGCGCCAGCAGCTTGGTCCCAGCGGTGGGGGAGCTGTTTTTT.

The table lists this clone with a few counts. The chain joins TRBV12-2 to TRBJ2-7; the D call of TRBD2 is as the table states it, not checked on the DNA. TRBV12-2 is recorded as a pseudogene. The CDR3 runs 15 residues. The CDR3 protein is CASRLALGTNYEQYF. CDR3 coding DNA: TGTGCAAGTCGCTTAGCGCTAGGGACTAACTACGAGCAGTACTTC.

This chain uses TRBV13 with TRBJ2-5, with a weak D call TRBD2 (5 bases). The CDR3 has 13 amino acids. CDR1 is PRHDT, CDR2 FYEKMQ, per germline (reference sequence). The V end lost 4 bases, the J end lost 5 bases, and 11 bases lay between the germline ends. CDR3 in amino acids: CASSSNSDETQYF. DNA of the CDR3: TGTGCCAGCAGCTCGAATAGCGACGAGACCCAGTACTTC.

This chain joins TRBV27 and TRBJ2-3, with 7 bases aligning to TRBD1. CDR1 and CDR2 from the germline V gene are MNHEY and SMNVEV (reference sequence). The CDR3 is made up of 19 amino acids. The V gene end was trimmed by 5 bases and the J gene end by 0 bases; junction bases not matched to a gene: 17. This CDR3 reads CASSPSTGDAVLSTDTQYF. DNA of the CDR3: TGTGCCAGCAGTCCCTCTACAGGGGACGCTGTTCTAAGCACAGATACGCAGTATTTT.

V and J are TRBV27 and TRBJ1-5; D not certain. The germline V gene encodes CDR1 MNHEY and CDR2 SMNVEV (reference sequence). The CDR3 has 12 residues. V shed 4 bases and J shed 5 bases, with 6 bases lying between them. The CDR3, as DNA: TGTGCCAGCAGTTCATTTGATCAGCCCCAGCATTTT. Encoded protein: CASSSFDQPQHF.

The chain has TRBV5-4 and TRBJ1-2; D possibly corresponds to TRBD1 (6 bases). With 4 bases removed from V and 4 bases from J, the gap between germline ends came to 20 bases. CDR3 length equals 16 residues. Per the germline V gene, CDR1 is SGHNT and CDR2 is YYREEE (reference sequence). The CDR3 protein is CASSQAGGAFLYGYTF. The CDR3 nucleotides are TGTGCCAGCAGCCAGGCGGGGGGGGCTTTTCTCTATGGCTACACCTTC. Based on the CDR3 plus reference TRBV5-4 and TRBJ1-2, the full variable domain is ETGVTQSPTHLIKTRGQQVTLRCSSQSGHNTVSWYQQALGQGPQFIFQYYREEENGRGNFPPRFSGLQFPNYSSELNVNALELDDSALYLCASSQAGGAFLYGYTFGSGTRLTVV.

This clone has only one observation. The rearrangement joins TRBV9 to TRBJ2-5, with 7 bases lining up with TRBD2. The CDR3 runs 14 residues. Germline V gives CDR1 SGDLS, CDR2 YYNGEE. The V segment lost 3 bases and the J segment 2 bases; nucleotides outside the gene matches: 4. The chain's CDR3 is CASSAGGQQETQYF. CDR3 nucleotides: TGTGCCAGCAGCGCGGGAGGACAACAAGAGACCCAGTACTTC.

This clone was seen only a few times. V gene TRBV28 combines with J gene TRBJ2-1; 11 bases are a match to TRBD2. CDR3 length equals 15 residues. Germline V gene lookup returns CDR1 MDHEN and CDR2 SYDVKM. The V segment lost 5 bases and the J segment 5 bases; nucleotides outside the gene matches: 5. CDR3 DNA sequence: TGTGCCAGCAGTCCCGGGACTAGCGGCCACAATGAGCAGTTCTTC. Amino acids: CASSPGTSGHNEQFF.

The DNA of the CDR3 is TGTGCCAGCTCATCGCCTATTACCTACGAGCAGTACTTC. Protein sequence: CASSSPITYEQYF. This rearrangement joins TRBV18 to TRBJ2-7; the D is unclear. Germline lookup yields CDR1 KGHSH and CDR2 LQKENI. This CDR3 is built from 13 residues. Trimming left V 5 bases short and J 2 bases short, with 10 bases between.

The chain is built from TRBV4-1 and TRBJ1-1; D might be TRBD1 (6 bases). Germline V gene sequence: CDR1 MGHRA, CDR2 YSYEKL. V was pared by 5 bases and J by 1 base, with 14 bases between. The CDR3 is 15 residues long. CDR3 DNA sequence: TGCGCCAGCAGCTGGGGGCCATTAGCGAACACTGAAGCTTTCTTT. Residues: CASSWGPLANTEAFF.

This chain uses TRBV27 with TRBJ2-5; 9 positions agree with TRBD2. Germline V lookup: CDR1 MNHEY, CDR2 SMNVEV (reference sequence). V trimming: 5 bases; J trimming: 1 base; junction bases outside the gene matches: 11. The CDR3 covers 17 residues. Here the CDR3 reads CASSEAHMTSGQETQYF. CDR3 sequence (DNA): TGTGCCAGCAGTGAGGCACACATGACTAGCGGCCAAGAGACCCAGTACTTC.

The chain has TRBV6-1 and TRBJ1-2, with D possibly TRBD1 on 5 matching bases. CDR1 MNHNS and CDR2 SASEGT come from the germline V gene. There are 16 residues in the CDR3. Trimming cost V 2 bases and J 9 bases, with 22 bases left between them. CDR3 in DNA: TGTGCCAGCAGTGAATTATATAGGGACTCCGGCTGGAGCTACACCTTC. Translation: CASSELYRDSGWSYTF.

The chain couples TRBV7-9 to TRBJ1-2; TRBD1 aligns across 7 bases. With 1 base clipped from V and 3 bases from J, the junction kept 2 bases outside the gene matches. CDR3 length equals 14 residues. Germline V gene data show CDR1 as SEHNR and CDR2 as FQNEAQ (reference sequence). CDR3 amino acids: CASSLGGTDYGYTF. The CDR3 DNA reads as TGTGCCAGCAGCTTAGGGGGGACAGACTATGGCTACACCTTC.

A word on this clone: The junction departs from the called germline gene at one end, perhaps through a read error. J is TRBJ2-7 and V is TRBV19, with TRBD1 matching 10 bases. Germline V lookup: CDR1 LNHDA, CDR2 SQIVND (reference sequence). The CDR3 length is 13 residues. The CDR3 here is CASSDRGFYGQYF. CDR3 bases: TGTGCCAGTTCGGACAGGGGGTTCTACGGGCAGTACTTC.

The chain employs TRBV14 and TRBJ2-7; TRBD2 might be the D (6 bases). Germline V CDR1 and CDR2: SGHDN, FVKESK. Trimming took off 3 bases at V and 3 bases at J, with 15 bases between the two ends. The CDR3 spans 15 residues. CDR3: CASSQNRDWSYEQYF. The CDR3 nucleotides are TGTGCCAGCAGCCAGAACCGGGACTGGAGCTACGAGCAGTACTTC.

The chain uses TRBV7-2 and TRBJ2-3; possible D gene TRBD2, 6 bases. Germline V CDR1 and CDR2: SGHTA, FQGNSA. There are 14 residues in the CDR3. Trimming took off 3 bases at V and 3 bases at J, with 10 bases between the two ends. The CDR3 DNA sequence: TGTGCCAGCAGCTTTCTGCGGGGAACAGATACGCAGTATTTT. It yields the protein CASSFLRGTDTQYF.